These 25 T cell receptor beta chains were sequenced from one sample in a study of T cell repertoires in cytomegalovirus infection. Each CDR3 protein is one row after TCRdb ran MiXCR on the reads. The table includes under 250,000 distinct CDR3 sequences, 9% to 15% detected once. Sequenced: PBMCs. Every receptor here comes from a human donor in good health (CMV status not recorded). Some clones in this sample may be carry-over from other donors' samples.

This clonotype was picked up a small number of times. The chain uses TRBV6-2 or TRBV6-3 and TRBJ2-5; D unclear. The CDR3 has 12 residues. CDR1 and CDR2 from the germline V gene are MNHEY and SVGEGT. V was shortened by 10 bases and J by 2 bases, with 11 bases between the two germline ends. CDR3 amino acids: CATAPRQETQYF. In DNA form, the CDR3 reads TGTGCCACGGCGCCCCGGCAAGAGACCCAGTACTTC.

This clonotype has a count of ten or more. V usage is TRBV7-2 and J usage is TRBJ1-6, with D possibly being TRBD1 (6 bases). Germline V gene sequence: CDR1 SGHTA, CDR2 FQGNSA. Trimming removed 8 bases at V and 10 bases at J, with 15 bases between. The CDR3 spans 13 residues. The DNA of the CDR3 is TGTGCCAGCGGGTACAGGGTCGACTCACCCCTCCACTTT. This gives the protein CASGYRVDSPLHF.

This clonotype was counted at least ten times. The rearrangement links TRBV7-2 to TRBJ2-5; D is uncertain. The V and J ends lost 7 bases and 1 base respectively, with 4 bases between them. Germline V CDR1 and CDR2: SGHTA, FQGNSA. The CDR3 loop spans 11 amino acids. CDR3 protein: CASNLQETQYF. CDR3 nucleotides: TGTGCCAGCAACCTCCAAGAGACCCAGTACTTC.

This clonotype was found many times. The chain joins TRBV6-2 or TRBV6-3 to TRBJ2-5; 13 nucleotides agree with TRBD2. The germline V gene encodes CDR1 MNHEY and CDR2 SVGEGT. The CDR3 runs 15 residues. J lost 6 bases, V lost 5 bases, and 6 bases had no gene match. CDR3 nucleotide sequence: TGTGCCAGCAGTCCTTGGACTAGCGGGGGTAAGACCCAGTACTTC. As protein: CASSPWTSGGKTQYF.

This clonotype was counted many times. The chain has TRBV7-8 and TRBJ1-2; D is perhaps TRBD1 (6 bases). V was shortened by 5 bases and J by 4 bases, with 11 bases between the two germline ends. From germline, CDR1 is SGHVS and CDR2 FQNEAQ. CDR3 length: 13 residues. The CDR3 protein is CASSLSDSYGYTF. Written as DNA, the CDR3 is TGTGCCAGCAGCCTTTCGGACAGCTATGGCTACACCTTC.

This clonotype was observed a few times. The chain carries TRBV20-1 and TRBJ2-7, with 9 bases lining up with TRBD2. V lost 3 bases to trimming and J lost 7 bases; unmatched junction nucleotides: 25. The length of the CDR3 is 19 residues. Germline V CDR1 and CDR2: DFQATT, SNEGSKA (reference sequence). CDR3 sequence reads: CSASLGSAGGILFEREQYF. CDR3 in DNA: TGCAGTGCTAGCCTAGGGAGTGCGGGGGGGATCCTCTTCGAGAGGGAGCAGTACTTC.

The chain recombines TRBV29-1 with TRBJ1-2; the D gene is possibly TRBD1 (6 bases). Trimming left V 6 bases short and J 3 bases short, with 14 bases between. The CDR3 runs to 13 residues. Germline loops: CDR1 SQVTM, CDR2 ANQGSEA. CDR3 sequence: CSVEQGWDYGYTF. CDR3 nucleotide sequence: TGCAGCGTGGAACAGGGTTGGGACTATGGCTACACCTTC.

The chain joins TRBV6-2 or TRBV6-3 to TRBJ2-7; 11 nucleotides match TRBD2. The CDR3 is made up of 15 amino acids. The germline V gene encodes CDR1 MNHEY and CDR2 SVGEGT. Trimming at V came to 5 bases and at J to 3 bases, leaving 6 bases not matched to a gene. The CDR3 reads CASSLSGGGNYEQYF. The CDR3 coding sequence is TGTGCCAGCAGTCTTAGCGGGGGGGGAAACTACGAGCAGTACTTC.

This clonotype was seen ten or more times. This rearrangement joins TRBV4-3 to TRBJ1-4; possible D gene TRBD1, 6 bases. CDR3 length equals 14 residues. The V gene's germline CDR1 is LGHNA and CDR2 YSLEER. With 0 bases removed from V and 8 bases from J, the gap between germline ends came to 10 bases. CDR3 DNA sequence: TGCGCCAGCAGCCAAGATGGCAGGGGAGAAAAACTGTTTTTT. Protein: CASSQDGRGEKLFF.

Details on this clonotype: This may stem from a read error, because a much larger clone lies one nucleotide away. This sequence joins TRBV19 and TRBJ1-1; D possibly corresponds to TRBD1 (5 bases). V was clipped by 9 bases and J by 0 bases, with 8 bases between them. This CDR3 is 12 amino acids long. Germline V gene data show CDR1 as LNHDA and CDR2 as SQIVND (reference sequence). The CDR3 here is CASRVMNTEAFF. The CDR3 nucleotides read TGTGCCAGCAGGGTCATGAACACTGAAGCTTTCTTT. The full variable domain, rest sourced from reference TRBV19 and TRBJ1-1, is DGGITQSPKYLFRKEGQNVTLSCEQNLNHDAMYWYRQDPGQGLRLIYYSQIVNDFQKGDIAEGYSVSREKKESFPLTVTSAQKNPTAFYLCASRVMNTEAFFGQGTRLTVV.

This clonotype was seen repeatedly, ten times or more. This chain joins TRBV6-2 or TRBV6-3 and TRBJ2-1; 9 bases are shared with TRBD2. Germline V lookup: CDR1 MNHEY, CDR2 SVGEGT. CDR3 length equals 15 residues. Losses at the gene ends were 2 bases for V and 8 bases for J; bases not matched to a gene: 7. CDR3 loop: CASSYGGRAWDEQFF. The DNA of the CDR3 is TGTGCCAGCAGTTACGGCGGGAGGGCCTGGGATGAGCAGTTCTTC.

The chain joins TRBV6-2 or TRBV6-3 to TRBJ1-6; perhaps TRBD1 as D (6 bases). This CDR3 has 16 amino acids. CDR1 MNHEY and CDR2 SVGEGT come from the germline V gene. V lost 6 bases and J 0 bases, leaving 12 bases between the germline ends. The CDR3 spells CASRQDRSSYNSPLHF. DNA for the CDR3: TGTGCCAGCAGACAAGACAGGAGCTCCTATAATTCACCCCTCCACTTT.

This clonotype has just a few counts. This chain connects TRBV5-1 to TRBJ1-5, with unresolved D. Germline-derived CDR1 and CDR2 are SGHRS and YFSETQ. The germline V and J ends were trimmed by 0 bases and 7 bases, with 11 bases remaining between them. This CDR3 has 14 residues. CDR3 sequence (DNA): TGCGCCAGCAGCTTGGAAGATCCGGGGCAGCCCCAGCATTTT. Amino acid sequence: CASSLEDPGQPQHF.

V is TRBV4-3 and J is TRBJ2-7; D is possibly TRBD2 (6 bases). This CDR3 contains 14 residues. V lost 0 bases to trimming and J lost 2 bases, with 8 bases between them. Germline-derived CDR1 and CDR2 are LGHNA and YSLEER. The CDR3 protein is CASSQEGGAYEQYF. CDR3 DNA: TGCGCCAGCAGCCAAGAAGGAGGGGCCTACGAGCAGTACTTC.

This clonotype is a singleton in its sample. This may arise from a read error, as a much more abundant clone is one base away. The chain couples TRBV6-5 to TRBJ2-5; no clear D. This CDR3 region has 14 residues. V dropped 6 bases and J dropped 5 bases, with 16 bases sitting between them. Germline values: CDR1 MNHEY, CDR2 SVGAGI. The CDR3 is CASRPDWCAETQYF. The CDR3 nucleotides are TGTGCCAGCAGGCCCGACTGGTGTGCTGAGACCCAGTACTTC.

This clonotype came up many times. The rearrangement links TRBV20-1 to TRBJ2-5, with 7 positions matching TRBD1. J lost 5 bases, V lost 5 bases, and 11 bases had no gene match. This CDR3 has 14 residues. Germline V lookup: CDR1 DFQATT, CDR2 SNEGSKA (reference sequence). The CDR3 coding sequence is TGCAGTGCTGCCGGGACAGCGGACGCGGAGACCCAGTACTTC. Its protein product is CSAAGTADAETQYF.

The sample holds a few counts of this clonotype. This rearrangement joins TRBV24-1 to TRBJ1-2, with unresolved D. Trimming cost V 5 bases and J 5 bases, with 23 bases left between them. Germline V lookup: CDR1 KGHDR, CDR2 SFDVKD. There are 17 residues in the CDR3. DNA of the CDR3: TGTGCCACCAGTGCCTCCGATAGTGACCATTCCCGATATGGCTACACCTTC. This gives the protein CATSASDSDHSRYGYTF.

At least ten counts were recorded for this clonotype. The chain employs TRBV7-9 and TRBJ1-4; weak D call: TRBD1 (6 bases). Germline V gives CDR1 SEHNR, CDR2 FQNEAQ (reference sequence). V shed 7 bases and J shed 3 bases, with 15 bases lying between them. This CDR3 has 15 residues. CDR3 nucleotides: TGTGCCAGCAACTCCGGGGGGGCACCTAATGAAAAACTGTTTTTT. It translates to CASNSGGAPNEKLFF.

In this sample, this clonotype turned up a few times. The chain employs TRBV6-2 or TRBV6-3 and TRBJ2-2; D possibly corresponds to TRBD1 (5 bases). V gave up 4 bases and J gave up 5 bases, with 14 bases separating them. This CDR3 comprises 15 residues. CDR1 and CDR2 (germline): MNHEY, SVGEGT. The DNA for the CDR3 is TGTGCCAGCAGTTCCACAGGTGGGGCGACCGGGGAGCTGTTTTTT. This translates into CASSSTGGATGELFF.

This clonotype was detected only a few times. This chain connects TRBV19 to TRBJ1-5, with D possibly TRBD1 on 5 matching bases. The V and J ends lost 4 bases and 3 bases respectively, with 16 bases between them. Germline V CDR1 and CDR2: LNHDA, SQIVND (reference sequence). CDR3 size: 16 residues. The DNA of the CDR3 is TGTGCCAGTAGTAAAGGGGAACTGTCGCTCAATCAGCCCCAGCATTTT. It translates to CASSKGELSLNQPQHF.

The chain is built from TRBV20-1 and TRBJ2-3; 10 bases are a match to TRBD2. The CDR3 runs to 15 residues. Germline CDR1 DFQATT, CDR2 SNEGSKA (reference sequence). With V trimmed by 7 bases and J by 6 bases, 13 bases remained unmatched. CDR3 in DNA: TGCAGTGTTCCGACTAGCGGGCCACAGTCTGATACGCAGTATTTT. It translates to CSVPTSGPQSDTQYF.

In regard to this clonotype: This may arise from a read error, as a much more abundant clone is one base away. The chain recombines TRBV7-9 with TRBJ2-2, with a possible D match to TRBD2 (5 bases). The CDR3 is made up of 17 amino acids. Germline V lookup: CDR1 SEHNR, CDR2 FQNEAQ (reference sequence). CDR3: CGSSLALGSGNTGELFF. In nucleotides, the CDR3 is TGTGGCAGCAGCTTAGCGCTGGGGAGCGGGAACACCGGGGAGCTGTTTTTT.

This clonotype was found a few times. The chain recombines TRBV29-1 with TRBJ2-5, with 10 positions matching TRBD2. CDR3 length: 16 residues. Germline CDR1 SQVTM, CDR2 ANQGSEA. V trimming: 0 bases; J trimming: 4 bases; junction bases outside the gene matches: 8. For the CDR3, the DNA is TGCAGCGTTGAAGATCAGGTAGCGGGAGGACGAGAGACCCAGTACTTC. It specifies CSVEDQVAGGRETQYF.

This clonotype was picked up many times. The chain recombines TRBV7-2 with TRBJ1-2; no reliable D call. The germline V gene encodes CDR1 SGHTA and CDR2 FQGNSA. The CDR3 contains 14 residues. The V end lost 1 base, the J end lost 0 bases, and 6 bases lay between the germline ends. Here the CDR3 reads CASSLDTANYGYTF. For the CDR3, the DNA is TGTGCCAGCAGCTTAGATACAGCTAACTATGGCTACACCTTC.

This clonotype was found many times. The V call is TRBV12-3 or TRBV12-4, the J call TRBJ2-3; 8 bases fit TRBD2. With V trimmed by 3 bases and J by 0 bases, 2 bases remained unmatched. The CDR3 contains 15 residues. The CDR3 coding sequence is TGTGCCAGCAGTTTTGGCGGGGGGAGCACAGATACGCAGTATTTT. Amino acids: CASSFGGGSTDTQYF.